The rows below give T cell receptor beta chains drawn from one sample of a study of human T cells and chemical hapten exposure. MiXCR, run by TCRdb on the RACE reads, gives a single entry per CDR3 protein. This repertoire shows about 80,000 distinct CDR3 sequences, 14% found once; its top ten account for around 4.2%. This material consisted of whole blood, taken in connection with sensitization to the hapten diphenylcyclopropenone (DPC). The source of these receptors is a woman in her forties or fifties with alopecia areata. Some clones in this sample may be carry-over from other donors' samples. CDR3s include the opening cysteine and the closing phenylalanine or tryptophan. D genes are given only for firm matches. Clone size, where shown, is once, few, many, or a class for clones that have expanded.

v_gene	j_gene	d_gene	abundance	CDR3nt	CDR3aa
TRBV5-6	TRBJ1-3	NA	few	TGTGCCAGCAGCTTGGCACAGGGTAGAAACACCATATATTTT	CASSLAQGRNTIYF
TRBV7-7	TRBJ1-4	NA	few	TGTGCCAGCAGCCCCGGGGGGTTGTCGGAAAAACTGTTTTTT	CASSPGGLSEKLFF
TRBV6-2/TRBV6-3	TRBJ2-1	NA	few	TGTGCCAGCAGTTACAGGGTCACCGCGGGGCACAATGAGCAGTTCTTC	CASSYRVTAGHNEQFF
TRBV7-2	TRBJ2-5	TRBD1	few	TGTGCCAGCAGCCCACAGGGGGCGAGGGGTATGGAGACCCAGTACTTC	CASSPQGARGMETQYF
TRBV29-1	TRBJ1-5	TRBD1	NA	TGCAGCGTTGGGACAGGGACAAATCAGCCCCAGCATTTT	CSVGTGTNQPQHF
TRBV29-1	TRBJ2-5	NA	few	TGCAGCGGGAAGGCCCCTGGGGAAGAGACCCAGTACTTC	CSGKAPGEETQYF
TRBV12-3/TRBV12-4	TRBJ2-3	TRBD2	NA	TGTGCCAGCAGGACTAGCGGGATGTCAGATACGCAGTATTTT	CASRTSGMSDTQYF
TRBV13	TRBJ2-1	TRBD1	few	TGTGCCAGCAGCTCCGACAGGGTTTCCTACAATGAGCAGTTCTTC	CASSSDRVSYNEQFF
TRBV29-1	TRBJ2-7	TRBD2	NA	TGCAGCGTTGGAGGCGGGAGCGACGAGCAGTACTTC	CSVGGGSDEQYF
TRBV4-2	TRBJ1-6	NA	few	TGTGCCAGCAGCCAAGATCTATCCTATAATTCACCCCTCCACTTT	CASSQDLSYNSPLHF
TRBV6-1	TRBJ2-1	NA	many	TGTGCCAACCGGAAGCGCTCCGGATTAAACAATGAGCAGTTCTTC	CANRKRSGLNNEQFF
TRBV20-1	TRBJ1-2	TRBD1	many	TGCAGTGCTAGATCCCCCCGGGACAGAGCTAACTATGGCTACACCTTC	CSARSPRDRANYGYTF
TRBV20-1	TRBJ2-2	NA	NA	TGCAGTGCTAGAGATCGTTCAGGGAACCGGGAGCTGTTTTTT	CSARDRSGNRELFF
TRBV20-1	TRBJ2-5	NA	few	TGCAGTGCCAAGGGGCGGTACGGCGGAGAGACCCAGTACTTC	CSAKGRYGGETQYF
TRBV6-1	TRBJ1-6	NA	NA	TGTGCCAGCTATTTCGACACCTATTCACCCCTCCACTTT	CASYFDTYSPLHF
TRBV20-1	TRBJ1-2	NA	few	TGCAGTGCTAGTGGGAGCGGCACGACCCCGGATGGCTACACCTTC	CSASGSGTTPDGYTF
TRBV11-3	TRBJ2-6	TRBD1	NA	TGTGCCAGCAGCTTAGGAACAGGGGAGGCCAACGTCCTGACTTTC	CASSLGTGEANVLTF